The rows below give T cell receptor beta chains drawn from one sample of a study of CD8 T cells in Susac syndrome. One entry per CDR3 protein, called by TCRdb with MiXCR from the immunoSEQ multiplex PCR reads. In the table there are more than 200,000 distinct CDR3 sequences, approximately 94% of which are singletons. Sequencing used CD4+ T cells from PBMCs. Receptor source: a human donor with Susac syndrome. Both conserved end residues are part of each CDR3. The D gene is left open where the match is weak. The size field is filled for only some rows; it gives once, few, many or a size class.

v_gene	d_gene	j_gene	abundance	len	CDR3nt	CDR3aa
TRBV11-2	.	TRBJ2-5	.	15	TGTGCCAGCAGCTTAGATCCTTCAAGGGTGGAGACCCAGTACTTC	CASSLDPSRVETQYF
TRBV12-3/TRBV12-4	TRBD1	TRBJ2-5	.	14	TGTGCCAGCAAGAGACAGGGGGAGGCAGAGACCCAGTACTTC	CASKRQGEAETQYF
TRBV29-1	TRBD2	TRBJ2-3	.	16	TGCAGCGTTGAAGCGACTAGCGGGGGGCGGACAGATACGCAGTATTTT	CSVEATSGGRTDTQYF
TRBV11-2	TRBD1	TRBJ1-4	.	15	TGTGCCAGCAGCTCCGACAGGGGCAGGGGTGAAAAACTGTTTTTT	CASSSDRGRGEKLFF
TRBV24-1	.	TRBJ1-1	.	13	TGTGCCACCAGTGACCAGGCGAACACTGAAGCTTTCTTT	CATSDQANTEAFF
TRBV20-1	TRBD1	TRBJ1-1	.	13	TGCAGTGCTAGTTCGACAGGGGGCACTGAAGCTTTCTTT	CSASSTGGTEAFF
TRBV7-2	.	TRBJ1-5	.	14	TGTGCCAGCAGTCAGGCGGCACCTTATCAGCCCCAGCATTTT	CASSQAAPYQPQHF
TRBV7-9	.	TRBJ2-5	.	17	TGTGCCAGCAGCCGAGCTTCTGGGGCGGTTGAGGAAGAGACCCAGTACTTC	CASSRASGAVEEETQYF
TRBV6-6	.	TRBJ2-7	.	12	TGTGCCAGCAGTTACGAGGGAGCCGAGCAGTACTTC	CASSYEGAEQYF
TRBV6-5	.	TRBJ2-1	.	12	TGTGCCAGCAGATCGGGGGGCGGTGAGCAGTTCTTC	CASRSGGGEQFF
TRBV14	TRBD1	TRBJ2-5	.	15	TGTGCCAGCAGCCCCCTGGGACAGGGTGAAGAGACCCAGTACTTC	CASSPLGQGEETQYF
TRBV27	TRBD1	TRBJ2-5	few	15	TGTGCCAGCAGTTCCGGACAGGGGGCTCAAGAGACCCAGTACTTC	CASSSGQGAQETQYF
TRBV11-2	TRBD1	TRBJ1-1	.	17	TGTGCCAGCAGCTCAAGAAGGGACAGGGGACTGAACACTGAAGCTTTCTTT	CASSSRRDRGLNTEAFF
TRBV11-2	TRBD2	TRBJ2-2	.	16	TGTGCCAGCAGCCTAAGCGGGACTACCATCACCGGGGAGCTGTTTTTT	CASSLSGTTITGELFF
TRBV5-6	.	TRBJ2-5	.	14	TGTGCCAGCAGCTTAGGGGTTCTTCAAGAGACCCAGTACTTC	CASSLGVLQETQYF
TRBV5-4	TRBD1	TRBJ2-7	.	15	TGTGCCAGCAGCGGCGGGACAGGGGCGGTACACGAGCAGTACTTC	CASSGGTGAVHEQYF
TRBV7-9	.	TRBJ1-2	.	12	TGTGCCAGCAGCTTAGTCCTGGGGGGCTACACCTTC	CASSLVLGGYTF
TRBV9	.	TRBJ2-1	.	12	TGTGCCAGCAGCGTCGGAGGGCATGAGCAGTTCTTC	CASSVGGHEQFF
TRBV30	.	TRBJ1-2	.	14	TGTGCCCAAGGGCGCCAGGGGCGCTTTGGCGGCTACACCTTC	CAQGRQGRFGGYTF
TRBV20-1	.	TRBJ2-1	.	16	TGCAGTGCTAGAGCCCCCGGGGGGCTCGGGGGCAATGAGCAGTTCTTC	CSARAPGGLGGNEQFF
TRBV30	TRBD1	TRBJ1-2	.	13	TGTGCCTGGAGGGAGACAGGGAGAGGTGGCTACACCTTC	CAWRETGRGGYTF
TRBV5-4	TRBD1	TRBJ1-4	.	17	TGTGCCAGCAGCTTGGCCAGGGACAGGGCAACTAATGAAAAACTGTTTTTT	CASSLARDRATNEKLFF
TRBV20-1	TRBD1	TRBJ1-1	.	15	TGCAGTGCCACCCGGGACAGCGATTTGAACACTGAAGCTTTCTTT	CSATRDSDLNTEAFF
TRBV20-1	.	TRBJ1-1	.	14	TGCAGTGCTAGGCTTTCGGGCATGAACACTGAAGCTTTCTTT	CSARLSGMNTEAFF
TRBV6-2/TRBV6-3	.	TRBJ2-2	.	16	TGTGCCAGCAGTCCCTGGACAGATTCGAACACCGGGGAGCTGTTTTTT	CASSPWTDSNTGELFF
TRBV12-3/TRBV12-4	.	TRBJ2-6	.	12	TGTGCCAGCAGTTCCTTAGGGGTTGCCCTGACTTTC	CASSSLGVALTF
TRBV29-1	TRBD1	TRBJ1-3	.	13	TGCAGCGGGGGACAGGGCGGTGGAAACACCATATATTTT	CSGGQGGGNTIYF
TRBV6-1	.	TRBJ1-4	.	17	TGTGCCAGCAGCCTCCGGACTGGGACACCAACTAATGAAAAACTGTTTTTT	CASSLRTGTPTNEKLFF
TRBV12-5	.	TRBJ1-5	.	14	TGTGCTAGTGCAGGGGTAGTGAGCAATCAGCCCCAGCATTTT	CASAGVVSNQPQHF
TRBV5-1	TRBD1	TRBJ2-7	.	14	TGCGCCAGCAATACCGGGACAGGACTGGGGGGGCAGTACTTC	CASNTGTGLGGQYF